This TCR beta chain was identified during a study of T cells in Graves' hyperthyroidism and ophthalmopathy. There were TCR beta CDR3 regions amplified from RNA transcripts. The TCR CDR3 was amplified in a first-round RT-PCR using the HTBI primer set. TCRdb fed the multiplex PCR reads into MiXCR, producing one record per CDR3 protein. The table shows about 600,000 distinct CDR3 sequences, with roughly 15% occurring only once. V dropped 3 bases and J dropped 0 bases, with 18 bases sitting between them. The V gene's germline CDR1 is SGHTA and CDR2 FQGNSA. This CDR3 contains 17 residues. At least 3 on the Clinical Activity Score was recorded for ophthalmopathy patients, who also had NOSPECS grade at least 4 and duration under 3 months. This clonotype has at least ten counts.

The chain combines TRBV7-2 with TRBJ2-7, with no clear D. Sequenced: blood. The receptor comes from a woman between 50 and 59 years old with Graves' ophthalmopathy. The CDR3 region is CASSFSSSNHISYEQYF. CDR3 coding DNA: TGTGCCAGCAGCTTCTCCAGTTCGAATCACATCTCCTACGAGCAGTACTTC.